This T cell receptor beta chain emerged from a study of regulatory T cells in long-lasting Graves disease. General observations from the study: Patients with persistent Graves' had lower TCR diversity than newly diagnosed patients. Because few samples were included, accuracy may have been lower.

The sample's time point: newly diagnosed GD, antithyroid drugs for less than 3 months. Making the TCR library involved RNA that had been extracted from PBMCs. V was cut by 9 bases and J by 2 bases, with 15 bases left in between. CDR3 size: 14 residues. Germline loops: CDR1 KGHDR, CDR2 SFDVKD. This clonotype was found a few times. The antigen is unknown. For TCR beta, libraries came from iRepertoire HTBI primers and Arm-PCR of CDR3 regions. TCRdb reanalysed the multiplex PCR reads using MiXCR and keeps one entry per CDR3 protein. The sample includes 350,000 to 500,000 distinct CDR3 sequences, about 15% of them seen just once. The sample was also reused in another study, on T cells in Graves' hyperthyroidism and ophthalmopathy. From that study: Diagnosis of hyperthyroidism was new in patients aged 18 to 65, and its duration was under 2 months. An initial round of RT-PCR targeting the TCR CDR3 relied on the HTBI primer set.

The input for sequencing was peripheral blood mononuclear cells (PBMCs), taken at new diagnosis, from a patient treated with antithyroid drugs. The clonotype comes from a woman aged 25 to 45 with Graves disease. This sequence joins TRBV24-1 and TRBJ1-2; D is unresolved. CDR3 nucleotides: TGTGCCACCGGTGCCAGCGGACGGAACTATGGCTACACCTTC. Translated, it gives CATGASGRNYGYTF.